The 23 T cell receptor beta chains reported below all come from one sample, sequenced in a study of tumor and adjacent non-tumor tissue in lung cancer. A modified ARM-PCR protocol with three rounds of nested PCR amplified TCRbeta. TCRdb used MiXCR to reprocess the multiplex PCR reads, holding one entry per CDR3 protein. The sample lists approximately 77,000 distinct CDR3 sequences, 80% to 90% occurring once. The template was RNA from unsorted bulk tissue. Distant lung tissue was collected more than 3 cm away from the tumor edge. Input material: distant non-tumor lung tissue. These receptor sequences come from a man aged 55-75 years with non-small cell lung cancer.

For this clonotype: A much larger clone lies a single base off, so this may be a read error. The rearrangement links TRBV6-1 to TRBJ2-7; D gene ambiguous. This CDR3 comprises 11 residues. V shed 5 bases and J shed 4 bases, with 6 bases lying between them. Germline V gene lookup returns CDR1 MNHNS and CDR2 SASEGT. In DNA form, the CDR3 reads TGTGCCAGCAGTTCCCTATACGAGCAGTACTTC. Protein product: CASSSLYEQYF.

The chain uses TRBV20-1 and TRBJ2-1; 8 bases are shared with TRBD2. In germline, CDR1 is DFQATT, CDR2 SNEGSKA (reference sequence). The CDR3 extends over 15 amino acids. With 7 bases clipped from V and 6 bases from J, the junction kept 14 bases outside the gene matches. CDR3 DNA: TGCAGTGATAACCCGACTAGCGAGAGGACCAATGAGCAGTTCTTC. This gives the protein CSDNPTSERTNEQFF.

With respect to this clonotype: Germline is not matched at one junction end, which may reflect a read error. This sequence joins TRBV4-2 and TRBJ1-5; D is unresolved. The germline CDR1 and CDR2 sequences are LGHNA and YNFKEQ. This CDR3 comprises 15 residues. The CDR3 DNA is TGTGCCAGCAGCCAATATGTCCGTAGCAATCAGCCTCAGCATTTT. Protein product: CASSQYVRSNQPQHF.

The chain employs TRBV5-1 and TRBJ2-1; D gene ambiguous. This CDR3 contains 15 residues. Germline V lookup: CDR1 SGHRS, CDR2 YFSETQ. Trimming removed 0 bases from V and 6 bases from J, with 13 bases in between. The CDR3 is CASSLGVNILNEQFF. CDR3 in DNA: TGCGCCAGCAGCTTGGGCGTAAATATTCTCAATGAGCAGTTCTTC.

CDR3 DNA: TGCAGTGCTAATGCGGTCACCAGCGAGCAGTACTTC. This gives the protein CSANAVTSEQYF. The chain links TRBV20-1 to TRBJ2-7; D is uncertain. The CDR3 length is 12 residues. V was pared by 4 bases and J by 6 bases, with 13 bases between. Germline V gives CDR1 DFQATT, CDR2 SNEGSKA (reference sequence).

The genes are TRBV5-1 and TRBJ1-1; no firm D call. The germline V gene has CDR1 SGHRS and CDR2 YFSETQ. The CDR3 runs to 15 residues. Trimming shortened V by 5 bases and J by 6 bases, and 20 bases separated the two germline ends. CDR3 in DNA: TGCGCCAGCAGAGTGACCCCAACGGGGAGTGCTGAAGCTTTCTTT. Translated: CASRVTPTGSAEAFF.

With respect to this clonotype: One end of the junction varies from germline; a read error may be responsible. The rearrangement joins TRBV6-1 to TRBJ2-2; either TRBD1 or TRBD2 may fit D (6 bases each). This CDR3 contains 13 residues. Germline CDR1 and CDR2: MNHNS and SASEGT. In DNA form, the CDR3 reads TGTGCCAGCAGTGGGGGGGACATCGGGGAGTTGTTTTTT. Amino acid sequence: CASSGGDIGELFF.

Points on this clonotype: The junction departs from germline at one end; a sequencing error may be responsible. V gene TRBV28 combines with J gene TRBJ2-5, with unresolved D. The germline CDR1 and CDR2 sequences are MDHEN and SYDVKM. This CDR3 comprises 12 residues. This chain's CDR3 is CASSLSQETQCF. Written as DNA, the CDR3 is TGTGCCAGCAGCCTGTCCCAAGAGACCCAGTGCTTC.

The gene calls are TRBV11-3 and TRBJ2-3; D tentatively fits TRBD1 or TRBD2 (6 bases each). Germline V gene lookup returns CDR1 SGHNT and CDR2 YENEEA. The CDR3 is 14 amino acids. Deletions cut 5 bases from V and 3 bases from J, with 12 bases between. The CDR3 region is CASSHGGGTDTQYF. DNA for the CDR3: TGTGCCAGCAGCCACGGAGGGGGTACAGATACGCAGTATTTT.

The table lists this clonotype with many counts. V gene TRBV12-3 or TRBV12-4 combines with J gene TRBJ2-7; 10 nucleotides line up with TRBD2. CDR3 length: 15 amino acids. The trim removed 4 bases at V and 0 bases at J, leaving 3 bases unmatched. Here the CDR3 reads CASSSSGGASYEQYF. CDR3 DNA: TGTGCCAGCAGTTCCAGCGGGGGGGCCTCCTACGAGCAGTACTTC.

The rearrangement links TRBV6-1 to TRBJ2-5, with D possibly being TRBD1 (6 bases). Germline lookup yields CDR1 MNHNS and CDR2 SASEGT. This CDR3 contains 14 residues. V lost 8 bases to trimming and J lost 5 bases, with 18 bases between them. The CDR3, as DNA: TGTGCCAGCCACCCCCGGACTGGGGGCGAGACCCAGTACTTC. It specifies CASHPRTGGETQYF.

Regarding this clonotype: A much larger clone differs from this one at a single base, so this may be a read error. The CDR3 loop is CVSGPSWTEAFF. CDR3 nucleotide sequence: TGCGTCAGCGGACCTAGTTGGACTGAAGCTTTCTTT. The rearrangement links TRBV5-1 to TRBJ1-1; no firm D call. This CDR3 has 12 amino acids. Germline-derived CDR1 and CDR2 are SGHRS and YFSETQ.

V is TRBV6-5 and J is TRBJ1-4; unclear D gene. CDR1 and CDR2 from the germline V gene are MNHEY and SVGAGI. Between the trimmed V and J ends, which lost 6 bases and 5 bases, there was a span of 16 bases. The CDR3 consists of 15 residues. The CDR3 sequence: CASRCTTGPNEKLFF. CDR3 DNA: TGTGCCAGCAGGTGCACAACCGGGCCAAATGAAAAACTGTTTTTT.

As to this clonotype: The conserved phenylalanine or tryptophan normally closing the CDR3 is absent here, so this likely arose from a read error. This chain connects TRBV11-2 to TRBJ2-3, with D possibly matching TRBD2 (5 bases). CDR1 is SGHAT and CDR2 is FQNNGV in the germline V gene. The CDR3 is 15 amino acids. The DNA for the CDR3 is TGTGCCAGGAGCTTACACCGGGGTATAAGAGATACGCAGTATTCT. This gives the protein CARSLHRGIRDTQYS.

The V call is TRBV6-5, the J call TRBJ1-5; TRBD1 might be the D (6 bases). Germline lookup yields CDR1 MNHEY and CDR2 SVGAGI. Trimming removed 7 bases at V and 4 bases at J, with 17 bases between. This CDR3 region has 15 residues. The CDR3 protein is CASICLQGSNQPQHF. In DNA form, the CDR3 reads TGTGCCAGCATTTGCCTACAGGGAAGTAATCAGCCCCAGCATTTT.

Points on this clonotype: At one of its ends the junction is not consistent with the germline gene, which may arise from a read error. The rearrangement links TRBV20-1 to TRBJ1-6; 7 nucleotides line up with TRBD1. Germline CDR1 and CDR2: DFQATT and SNEGSKA (reference sequence). This CDR3 has 16 amino acids. The DNA of the CDR3 is TGCAGTGCTAGAGACGAGGACAGGCATAATAATTCAGCCCTCCACTTC. Encoded protein: CSARDEDRHNNSALHF.

About this clonotype: Its ends do not fully match the called genes, so a read error is possible. The chain couples TRBV11-3 to TRBJ1-1; no reliable D call. The germline V gene encodes CDR1 SGHNT and CDR2 YENEEA. The CDR3 is 18 residues long. The CDR3 DNA reads TGTGCCAGCAGCTTAACGCCGAATATGTATGGTCGGAATACTGAAGCTCTCTTT. Protein: CASSLTPNMYGRNTEALF.

J is TRBJ2-6 and V is TRBV11-2; 7 positions match TRBD1. The length of the CDR3 is 19 residues. The germline CDR1 and CDR2 sequences are SGHAT and FQNNGV. The V segment lost 11 bases and the J segment 0 bases; nucleotides outside the gene matches: 19. Written as DNA, the CDR3 is TGTGCCGGAAGCTTAGTTGCAAAGGACAGGCCCTCTGGGGCCAACGTCCTGACTTTC. It specifies CAGSLVAKDRPSGANVLTF.

Notes on this clonotype: One junction end disagrees with the germline gene, perhaps due to a read error. V gene TRBV11-2 combines with J gene TRBJ2-5, with a tentative D call TRBD2 (6 bases). Per the germline V gene, CDR1 is SGHAT and CDR2 is FQNNGV. The CDR3 consists of 16 residues. The CDR3 sequence is CASSSAMGRPKESQYF. As DNA, the CDR3 is TGTGCCAGCAGCTCCGCAATGGGGAGGCCAAAGGAGAGCCAGTACTTC.

Note on this clonotype: A read error may produce the germline difference seen at one junction end. The CDR3 region is CGINTDRDTEAFF. The CDR3 DNA sequence: TGTGGCATCAACACCGACAGGGACACTGAAGCTTTCTTT. This chain joins TRBV10-3 and TRBJ1-1, with 7 bases that match TRBD1. The CDR3 spans 13 residues. Germline V gene lookup returns CDR1 ENHRY and CDR2 SYGVKD.

A remark on this clonotype: A much more abundant neighbour one base away suggests this may be a read error. The J gene is TRBJ2-7, the V gene TRBV6-5; D possibly corresponds to TRBD1 (5 bases). This CDR3 is 13 amino acids long. Per germline, CDR1 MNHEY and CDR2 SVGAGI. This CDR3 reads CVSQRTSGNEQYF. DNA of the CDR3: TGTGTCAGCCAAAGGACAAGTGGGAACGAGCAGTACTTC.

This clonotype was detected many times. V is TRBV29-1 and J is TRBJ2-2; 13 bases map to TRBD2. The CDR3 is made up of 17 amino acids. J was trimmed by 1 base and V by 7 bases; bases with no gene match: 9. Germline V gene data show CDR1 as SQVTM and CDR2 as ANQGSEA. The CDR3 here is CSARGLAGARNTGELFF. The CDR3 coding sequence is TGCAGCGCTAGAGGACTAGCGGGAGCCCGGAACACCGGGGAGCTGTTTTTT.

Points on this clonotype: A much larger clone lies a single base off, so this may be a read error. The V and J genes are TRBV29-1 and TRBJ2-1, with a weak D call TRBD2 (5 bases). Germline CDR1 is SQVTM and CDR2 is ANQGSEA. The CDR3 totals 11 residues. CDR3 DNA sequence: TGCAGCGGTGTCCGGGAAGGTGAGCGGTTCTTC. It yields the protein CSGVREGERFF.